Shown below are 6 T cell receptor beta chains from a single sample sequenced in a study of T cell repertoires in cytomegalovirus infection. Using its own MiXCR run on the reads, TCRdb lists one record per CDR3 protein. Of more than 110,000 distinct CDR3 sequences in the sample, about 32% are singletons; the top ten hold 52%. These receptors lack a known antigen. Sequencing used CD8+ T cells from cultured PBMCs, obtained from culture after CMV antigen stimulation. These receptors all come from a human donor in good health (CMV status not recorded). Some clones in this sample may be carry-over from other donors' samples.

The chain joins TRBV2 to TRBJ1-5; D is ambiguous. V was trimmed by 10 bases and J by 0 bases, leaving 16 bases between them. This CDR3 is built from 15 residues. CDR1 is SNHLY, CDR2 FYNNEI, per germline. CDR3 sequence (DNA): TGTGCCAACACCCCTGACCACTTTAGCAATCAGCCCCAGCATTTT. It yields the protein CANTPDHFSNQPQHF.

V usage is TRBV7-9 and J usage is TRBJ2-1; 7 bases are shared with TRBD1. Germline V CDR1 and CDR2: SEHNR, FQNEAQ (reference sequence). The CDR3 totals 15 residues. The ends lost 6 bases at V and 5 bases at J; junction bases unmatched: 10. The CDR3 spells CASSWEETGHNEQFF. CDR3 in DNA: TGTGCCAGCAGTTGGGAAGAGACAGGGCACAATGAGCAGTTCTTC.

In this sample, this clonotype turned up a few times. V and J are TRBV19 and TRBJ2-2; 8 positions agree with TRBD1. V gave up 7 bases and J gave up 3 bases; unmatched junction bases: 13. This CDR3 comprises 17 residues. CDR1 is LNHDA and CDR2 is SQIVND in the germline V gene (reference sequence). The CDR3 reads CASTIGTGIPYTGELFF. Here the CDR3 DNA reads TGTGCCAGTACCATCGGGACAGGTATACCGTACACCGGGGAGCTGTTTTTT.

This chain connects TRBV7-9 to TRBJ2-2, with 11 bases that match TRBD1. J gave up 5 bases and V 2 bases, and 4 bases lay outside the gene matches. Germline loops: CDR1 SEHNR, CDR2 FQNEAQ (reference sequence). The CDR3 length is 16 residues. CDR3 sequence (DNA): TGTGCCAGCAGCTTAAAGGACAGGGGGCCGACCGGGGAGCTGTTTTTT. Its translation is CASSLKDRGPTGELFF.

This clonotype was picked up many times. The J gene is TRBJ1-1, the V gene TRBV2; TRBD1 might be the D (5 bases). Germline loops: CDR1 SNHLY, CDR2 FYNNEI. The V end lost 9 bases, the J end lost 1 base, and 15 bases lay between the germline ends. CDR3 length equals 14 residues. CDR3 coding DNA: TGTGCCAGTGAAGGGTTAAGGGGGAACACTGAAGCTTTCTTT. This encodes CASEGLRGNTEAFF.

The V and J genes are TRBV6-1 and TRBJ2-5, with TRBD1 matching 8 bases. Trimming took 3 bases from V and 1 from J; bases not matched to a gene: 7. The CDR3 loop spans 16 amino acids. CDR1 and CDR2 from the germline V gene are MNHNS and SASEGT. CDR3 in DNA: TGTGCCAGCAGTGACCCGGGGACAGGTCGCCAAGAGACCCAGTACTTC. This sequence encodes CASSDPGTGRQETQYF.